This T cell receptor beta chain emerged from a study of blood T cell repertoires in COVID-19. Germline V gene lookup returns CDR1 LNHDA and CDR2 SQIVND (reference sequence). V shed 10 bases and J 5 bases; nucleotides not matched to a gene: 7. The CDR3 contains 13 residues. This table comes from immunoSEQ multiplex PCR, and its TCRdb copy is limited to in-frame clones, with some not included. The sample includes some 350,000 clones, roughly 89% of them seen just once. The sequence came from a woman younger than 35 who had recovered from COVID-19. Sequences were obtained from peripheral blood. This sequence joins TRBV19 and TRBJ2-2; TRBD1 aligns across 7 bases. The CDR3: CATRDRPTGELFF. The CDR3 DNA reads TGTGCCACTCGGGACAGACCTACCGGGGAGCTGTTTTTT.